This T cell receptor (beta chain) was documented in a study of shared clonotypes between healthy human individuals (dated by TCRdb to about 2020). For context, the study as a whole: The cohort included a few men and a couple of women between 18 and 49 years of age. Per donor, three plates each were used for CD4 naive and CD4 memory, two for CD8 naive, and one for CD8 memory. The study deeply sequenced blood TCR repertoires of about 5 healthy adults to estimate repertoire size and the extent of clonotype sharing between individuals. Libraries were prepared and TCR repertoires were sequenced by different laboratories using diverse techniques, in order to increase sequencing depth and limit assay-specific biases. Leukapheresis yielded between about 0.85 and 10 billion PBMCs per donor.

Points on this clone: Its antigen target is currently unknown. No clone much larger than this one lies a single base away; base qualities are absent.

General conclusions and limits of the study: Clonotypes shared by all four sorted-subset donors showed higher generation probabilities than non-shared clonotypes. The genetic and exposure-history diversity represented was limited by the small number of donors. Only blood was sampled, and tissue TCR repertoires likely differ from those in blood. Based on pairwise subsampling, the degree of clonotype sharing among donors was expected to be affected by sequencing depth. Larger estimated clonotype richness was generally found for naive subsets than for memory subsets. Sharing across a few donors was observed for approximately 5% of naive CD4, 3.5% of naive CD8, about 2.5% of memory CD4, and over 0.3% of memory CD8 clonotypes. Even with the large sequencing depth, rarefaction of the sorted-subset datasets indicated that sequencing was incomplete.

Using the deep immunoSEQ assay, multiplex PCR amplified TCR CDR3 regions from genomic DNA. Extracted genomic DNA from each cell subset was distributed evenly across all wells of several immunoSEQ 96-well plates, and each plate was treated as a replicate. For sorted subsets, each replicate PCR was loaded with approximately 0.2 ug genomic DNA, equivalent to 25,000 to 35,000 T cell genomes. The purified libraries were quantified using a Qubit 3.0 fluorometer, sized with a Bioanalyzer 2100, and then quantified again using the KAPA Library Quantification kit. Every immunoSEQ 96-well plate was sequenced on a separate single-read 150-cycle Illumina NextSeq 550 flow cell. In the paper's pipeline: Because the immunoSEQ output held only junctional sequences and lacked quality scores, the filtering could not match the filtering applied to full-length reads. To assign V/J genes and CDR3, sequences were annotated against IMGT germline references using PyIR, a Python wrapper for IgBLAST v1.9. Any read was removed if the V/J assignment was weak (E-value above 1e-6), the CDR3 was missing, or the read contained stop codons, out-of-frame junctions, or ambiguous translated residues. A V3J clonotype was defined by an identical inferred V gene, J gene, and CDR3 amino acid sequence. To compute the percentage overlap between repertoires, the number of shared unique clonotypes was divided by the size of the smaller repertoire. Richness of each repertoire was evaluated using RTK rarefaction, the Chao1 estimator, and Recon v2.1 estimates of unobserved clonotypes. Generation probabilities were computed with OLGA for all TCRbeta clonotypes obtained by the gDNA method from several donors. TCRdb retrieved this table from immuneACCESS and kept in-frame rearrangements only. Not all clones are present; in checked studies, unresolved V genes account for under half, and no reason is known for the remainder. V and J calls and clone size are copied from that table; D and trimming were computed from the DNA. In this sample the table shows about 680,000 clones, approximately 90% of which occur a single time. The top ten clonotypes cover 24% of the sample.

CD8 naive samples consisted of CD45RO-negative cells that were positively selected for CCR7, yielding a CD45RA+CCR7+ population without TemRA cells. Healthy HIV-negative adults with no recently reported acute infections or vaccinations were included as donors. Every donor was a Caucasian adult living in Nashville, Tennessee, USA. Blood was obtained by leukapheresis, after which PBMCs were separated by Ficoll-Histopaque density gradient centrifugation and cryopreserved in liquid nitrogen vapor phase. Analytical flow cytometry was used to check the purity and quantity of every magnetically sorted T cell population. Each sorted fraction had its genomic DNA isolated and then quantified by UV absorbance on a Nanodrop 2000c. The germline V gene specifies SGDLS as CDR1 and YYNGEE as CDR2. The CDR3 holds 15 amino acids from the cysteine to the phenylalanine. The sequence is cut down to CDR3 DNA, 45 bases in frame from base 1. The junction shows trimming of 4 bases on V and 3 bases on J, and the gene matches do not reach 6 bases of it.

The sequence is built from TRBV9 and TRBJ2-3, and 9 junctional nucleotides match TRBD2. Specimen: naive CD8+ T cells sorted from blood. The sample's cell subset or site label is to be understood as: CD45RA+CCR7+. The receptor was derived from a man aged 25 to 40 in good health. The DNA reads as follows: TGTGCCAGCAGCCCGACTAGCGGAAATACAGATACGCAGTATTTT. Its translation reads: CASSPTSGNTDTQYF.